Detailed here is one TCR beta chain. Its target is unknown. The record originates from a study of T cells after yellow fever vaccination. Study-wide background: It was SMART-Seq v4 Ultra Low Input that prepared the fractions with low cell numbers.

As TCR cDNA was made by 5'RACE template switching, a universal primer site and UMIs were added. TCRdb itself ran the 5' RACE reads through MiXCR, one entry per CDR3 protein. The sample holds a few hundred thousand distinct CDR3 sequences, 17% seen once. Study-level findings and limits: When the response was secondary, it was weaker but reached its peak faster, day 5 versus 15. Among primary-vaccination clones, most reappeared after the booster, at roughly 96% for CD4 and more than 85% for CD8.

The starting material was PBMCs, obtained less than 6 days after the first yellow fever vaccination. This receptor was obtained from a man aged 18 to 29 who received the YFV17D yellow fever vaccine.

CDR3 sequence (DNA): TGTGCCAGCAGCGTAGAGGCGGGGGGCGACACCGGGGAGCTGTTTTTT. This translates into CASSVEAGGDTGELFF. The gene calls are TRBV9 and TRBJ2-2, with TRBD2 identical over 8 bases. Germline V gives CDR1 SGDLS, CDR2 YYNGEE. The ends lost 0 bases at V and 3 bases at J; junction bases unmatched: 4. The CDR3 has 16 amino acids.